This paragraph covers one T cell receptor (beta chain) sequence. Its specificity is not known. Germline CDR1 and CDR2: MNHEY and SMNVEV (reference sequence). The CDR3 has 12 residues. With V trimmed by 6 bases and J by 6 bases, 1 base remained unmatched. Data came from immunoSEQ multiplex PCR; TCRdb stores just in-frame clones and leaves some out. This table has about 440,000 clones, around 88% appearing once. The sample belongs to a study of Ad26.COV2.S vaccination and SARS-CoV-2 variants. Study as a whole: Administration of Ad26.COV2.S was intramuscular, either once or twice 56 days apart. Study-level points and caveats: Participants in the vaccine arm had higher spike-specific TCR breadth; placebo recipients had lower.

Stated treatment: 15 to 20 received Ad26.COV2.S at low or high dose, single or two shots; five or six received placebo; per-sample allocation not given. Collection of samples fell on day 63 after the first vaccine or placebo injection. An adult aged 18-55 years in Boston served as the donor. This TCR derives from a person between 18 and 65 years old who received the Ad26.COV2.S COVID-19 vaccine or a placebo. Sequencing was performed on peripheral blood, taken in a trial of Ad26.COV2.S vaccine versus placebo. J is TRBJ1-5 and V is TRBV27; 8 nucleotides agree with TRBD1. Here the CDR3 DNA reads TGTGCCAGCAGAACAGGGGGTCAGCCCCAGCATTTT. It translates to CASRTGGQPQHF.